This T cell receptor beta chain was retrieved from a study of PD-1 blockade in classical Hodgkin lymphoma. Of note for this clone: What it binds is unknown.

Produced via immunoSEQ multiplex PCR; TCRdb's table is partial and in-frame only. The data contain more than 35,000 clones, almost 90% of them singletons. Study-wide points: Causes of the repertoire differences remain undefined, possibly disease activity or prior therapy. Complete responders had baseline diversity similar to newly diagnosed patients. Whereas CD4+ TCR diversity had risen significantly by C4D1, CD8+ TCR diversity had not.

Brentuximab vedotin exposure varied, and every patient relapsed after autologous stem cell transplantation. Relapsed/refractory classical Hodgkin lymphoma patients had complete, partial or progressive responses. The specimen was peripheral blood mononuclear cells (PBMCs), collected before the second cycle of nivolumab. The origin of this receptor is a human donor with classical Hodgkin lymphoma.

The CDR3 sequence is CASSFGQPPRTEAFF. For the CDR3, the DNA is TGTGCCAGCAGTTTTGGACAGCCCCCAAGGACTGAAGCTTTCTTT. V usage is TRBV6-6 and J usage is TRBJ1-1, with D possibly matching TRBD1 (6 bases). CDR3 length equals 15 residues. V shed 4 bases and J shed 5 bases, with 17 bases lying between them. CDR1 MNHNY and CDR2 SVGAGI come from the germline V gene (reference sequence).